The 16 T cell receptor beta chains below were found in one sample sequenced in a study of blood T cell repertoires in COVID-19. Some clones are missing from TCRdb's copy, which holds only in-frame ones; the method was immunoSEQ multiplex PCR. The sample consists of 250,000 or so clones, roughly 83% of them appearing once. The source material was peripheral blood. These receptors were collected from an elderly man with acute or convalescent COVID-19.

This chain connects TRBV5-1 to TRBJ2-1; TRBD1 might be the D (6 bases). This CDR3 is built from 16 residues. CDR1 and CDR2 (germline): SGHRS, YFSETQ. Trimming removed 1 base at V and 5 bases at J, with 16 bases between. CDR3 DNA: TGCGCCAGCAGCTTGTATCCAGGGGCTAGGAACAATGAGCAGTTCTTC. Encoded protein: CASSLYPGARNNEQFF.

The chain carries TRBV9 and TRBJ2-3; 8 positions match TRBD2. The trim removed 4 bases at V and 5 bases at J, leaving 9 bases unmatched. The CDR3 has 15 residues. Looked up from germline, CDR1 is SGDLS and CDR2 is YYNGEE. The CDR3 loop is CASSPQVREEDTQYF. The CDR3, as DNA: TGTGCCAGCAGCCCCCAGGTGCGGGAGGAAGATACGCAGTATTTT.

CDR3 nucleotides: TGTGCCAGCAGTCCTGGGAGCGAGCAGTACTTC. Translated: CASSPGSEQYF. The rearrangement joins TRBV28 to TRBJ2-7, with D maybe TRBD2 (5 bases). Germline V gives CDR1 MDHEN, CDR2 SYDVKM. CDR3 length equals 11 residues. The V end was cut by 5 bases, the J end by 6 bases, with 8 bases between.

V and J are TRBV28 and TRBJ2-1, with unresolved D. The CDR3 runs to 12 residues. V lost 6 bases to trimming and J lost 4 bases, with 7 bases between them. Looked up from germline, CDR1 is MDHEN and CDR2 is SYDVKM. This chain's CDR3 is CASSLQYNEQFF. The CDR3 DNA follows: TGTGCCAGCAGCCTACAGTACAATGAGCAGTTCTTC.

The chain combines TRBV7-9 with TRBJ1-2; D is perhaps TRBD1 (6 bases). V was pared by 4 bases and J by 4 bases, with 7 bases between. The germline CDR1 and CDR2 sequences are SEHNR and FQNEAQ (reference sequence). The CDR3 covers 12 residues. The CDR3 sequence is CASSSGVYGYTF. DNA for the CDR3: TGTGCCAGCAGCTCAGGGGTCTATGGCTACACCTTC.

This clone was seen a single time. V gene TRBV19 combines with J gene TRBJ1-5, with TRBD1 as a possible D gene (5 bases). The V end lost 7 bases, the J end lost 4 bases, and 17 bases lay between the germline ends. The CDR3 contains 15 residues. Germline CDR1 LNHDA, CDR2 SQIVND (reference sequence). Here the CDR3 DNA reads TGTGCCAGTACCATAGGAGGGGCGGGTAATCAGCCCCAGCATTTT. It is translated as CASTIGGAGNQPQHF.

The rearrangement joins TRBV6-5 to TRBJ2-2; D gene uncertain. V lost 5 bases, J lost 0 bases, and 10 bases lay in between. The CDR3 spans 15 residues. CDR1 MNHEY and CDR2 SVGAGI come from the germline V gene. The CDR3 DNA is TGTGCCAGCAGTCTGGGCTCCACGAACACCGGGGAGCTGTTTTTT. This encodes CASSLGSTNTGELFF.

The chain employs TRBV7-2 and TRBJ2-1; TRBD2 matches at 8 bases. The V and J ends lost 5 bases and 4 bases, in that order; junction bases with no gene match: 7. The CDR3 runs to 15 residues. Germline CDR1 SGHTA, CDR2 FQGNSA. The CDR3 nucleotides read TGTGCCAGCAGCCGCGGACTAGCAGAATACAATGAGCAGTTCTTC. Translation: CASSRGLAEYNEQFF.

CDR3 residues: CASSQHGDQPQHF. The CDR3 DNA follows: TGTGCCAGCTCACAACACGGGGATCAGCCCCAGCATTTT. This rearrangement joins TRBV18 to TRBJ1-5; D is unclear. Germline V gives CDR1 KGHSH, CDR2 LQKENI. The ends were cut back, 4 bases at V and 5 bases at J, with 9 bases in the middle. The CDR3 has 13 residues.

The CDR3 region is CASSFRQGTYGYTF. In DNA, the CDR3 is TGTGCCAGCAGTTTCCGACAGGGGACCTATGGCTACACCTTC. The chain couples TRBV6-5 to TRBJ1-2; 8 positions agree with TRBD1. Trimming cost V 4 bases and J 4 bases; bases outside gene matches: 5. The germline gives CDR1 MNHEY, CDR2 SVGAGI. The CDR3 covers 14 residues.

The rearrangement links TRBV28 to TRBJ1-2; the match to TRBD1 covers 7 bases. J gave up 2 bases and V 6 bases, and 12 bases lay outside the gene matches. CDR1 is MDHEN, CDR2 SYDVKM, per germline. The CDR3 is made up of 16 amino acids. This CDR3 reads CASSLTGRTLNYGYTF. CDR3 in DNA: TGTGCCAGCAGCCTGACAGGGCGCACGCTAAACTATGGCTACACCTTC.

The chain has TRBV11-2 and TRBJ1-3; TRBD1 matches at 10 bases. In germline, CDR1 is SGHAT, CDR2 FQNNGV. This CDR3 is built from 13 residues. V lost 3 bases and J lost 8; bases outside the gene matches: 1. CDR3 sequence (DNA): TGTGCCAGCAGCTTGGGGACAGGGGACACCATATATTTT. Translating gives CASSLGTGDTIYF.

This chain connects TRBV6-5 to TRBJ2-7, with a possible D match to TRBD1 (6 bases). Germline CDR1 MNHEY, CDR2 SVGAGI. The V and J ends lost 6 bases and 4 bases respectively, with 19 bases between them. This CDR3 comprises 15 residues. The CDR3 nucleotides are TGTGCCAGCAGCGCCGACTCCGGGACACATTACGAGCAGTACTTC. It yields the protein CASSADSGTHYEQYF.

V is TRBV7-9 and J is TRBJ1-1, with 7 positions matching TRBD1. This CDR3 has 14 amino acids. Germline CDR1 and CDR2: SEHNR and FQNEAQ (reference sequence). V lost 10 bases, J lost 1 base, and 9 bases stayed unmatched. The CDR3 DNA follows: TGTGCCATTGGGGACAGAGGGGCGAACACTGAAGCTTTCTTT. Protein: CAIGDRGANTEAFF.

Here the CDR3 reads CASSFDRGSNEQFF. The CDR3 nucleotides are TGTGCCAGCAGTTTCGACAGGGGGAGCAATGAGCAGTTCTTC. The rearrangement uses TRBV27 and TRBJ2-1; TRBD1 aligns across 9 bases. The germline CDR1 and CDR2 sequences are MNHEY and SMNVEV (reference sequence). J gave up 6 bases and V 3 bases, and 3 bases lay outside the gene matches. The CDR3 extends over 14 amino acids.

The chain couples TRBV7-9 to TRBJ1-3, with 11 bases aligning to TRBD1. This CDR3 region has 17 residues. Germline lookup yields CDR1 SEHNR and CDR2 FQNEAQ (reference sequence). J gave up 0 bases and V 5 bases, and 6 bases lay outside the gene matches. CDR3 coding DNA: TGTGCCAGCAGCCCCGCCGGGACAGGGGGCTCTGGAAACACCATATATTTT. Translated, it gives CASSPAGTGGSGNTIYF.